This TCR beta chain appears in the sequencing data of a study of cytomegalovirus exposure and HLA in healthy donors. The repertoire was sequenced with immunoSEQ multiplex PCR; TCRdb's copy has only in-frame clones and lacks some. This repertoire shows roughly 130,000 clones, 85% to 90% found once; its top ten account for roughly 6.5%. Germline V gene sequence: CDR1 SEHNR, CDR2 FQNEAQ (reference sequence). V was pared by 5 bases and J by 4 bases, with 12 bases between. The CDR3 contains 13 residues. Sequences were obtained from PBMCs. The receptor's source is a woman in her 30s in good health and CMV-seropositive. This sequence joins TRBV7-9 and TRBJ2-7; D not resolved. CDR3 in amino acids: CASSRGPVYEQYF. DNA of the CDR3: TGTGCCAGCAGCCGAGGCCCCGTTTACGAGCAGTACTTC.